A selection of T cell receptor beta chains follows, all from one sample in a study of cytomegalovirus exposure and HLA in healthy donors. Some clones are missing from TCRdb's copy, which holds only in-frame ones; the method was immunoSEQ multiplex PCR. The sample records more than 250,000 clones, around 90% being singletons. Sequencing was carried out using PBMCs. Receptor source: a woman aged 25-40 years in good health and CMV-seronegative. Both conserved end residues are part of each CDR3.

V gene	J gene	CDR3 protein
TRBV27	TRBJ2-3	CASSSRIRTDTQYF
TRBV29-1	TRBJ2-2	CSVVLNRLSTGELFF
TRBV30	TRBJ2-7	CAWSVPSGSSYEQYF
TRBV11-2	TRBJ2-5	CASSLQRRQETQYF
TRBV5-6	TRBJ2-1	CASSFMEGNEQFF
TRBV28	TRBJ2-7	CASRTWDRSYEQYF
TRBV13	TRBJ1-4	CASSRGTTNEKLFF
TRBV9	TRBJ2-2	CASSSPSGRYEANTGELFF
TRBV29-1	TRBJ2-7	CSATGLASYEQYF
TRBV7-8	TRBJ2-7	CASSFLAGGYEQYF
TRBV15	TRBJ2-4	CATSRDPTGENIQYF
TRBV7-2	TRBJ1-2	CASSLAQGANYGYTF
TRBV27	TRBJ1-2	CASSLSTGGAGRGYTF
TRBV5-6	TRBJ1-2	CASSLWGDAYGYTF
TRBV27	TRBJ2-1	CASSPEGGLAANEQFF
TRBV28	TRBJ1-2	CASSQGTGNRYGYTF
TRBV5-4	TRBJ2-1	CASSSTVGGSRDNEQFF
TRBV27	TRBJ2-7	CASKPDLGTSYEQYF
TRBV6-5	TRBJ1-1	CASSYSAGNTEAFF
TRBV11-3	TRBJ2-1	CASSPGLAATSGYNEQFF
TRBV29-1	TRBJ2-7	CSVFADSRSFMYEQYF
TRBV5-4	TRBJ1-5	CASSPDRNQPQHF
TRBV6-5	TRBJ1-1	CASSSQGNTEAFF
TRBV5-6	TRBJ2-4	CASSFFLTGLAKNIQYF
TRBV5-1	TRBJ1-1	CASSLSVNTEAFF
TRBV9	TRBJ2-1	CASVATRGQNNEQFF
TRBV9	TRBJ2-7	CASSPGSSGNSYEQYF
TRBV7-9	TRBJ1-3	CASAGGVSGNTIYF
TRBV7-9	TRBJ2-1	CASSYGTSGTESSYNEQFF
TRBV25-1	TRBJ2-2	CASSPPGPYTGELFF
TRBV6-1	TRBJ2-1	CASSAGTGGFRDNEQFF
TRBV18	TRBJ1-2	CASSQGQGPLTGYGYTF
TRBV5-4	TRBJ1-1	CASSLGRVGTEAFF
TRBV11-2	TRBJ2-5	CASSHGGHTQETQYF
TRBV5-1	TRBJ2-7	CASSRGVDYEQYF
TRBV30	TRBJ1-5	CAWSEDGISNQPQHF
TRBV7-9	TRBJ2-1	CASSRGLPPGNEQFF
TRBV28	TRBJ2-2	CASTIRDRGPTGELFF
TRBV6-1	TRBJ2-2	CASRWGEDTGELFF
TRBV7-2	TRBJ2-2	CASSLQAGDTGELFF
TRBV7-9	TRBJ1-2	CASSPTLQVPYGYTF
TRBV5-4	TRBJ2-3	CASSLAPGQKTDTQYF
TRBV7-8	TRBJ2-1	CASSLARGTVNEQFF
TRBV11-2	TRBJ2-7	CASSFSSGYEQYF
TRBV19	TRBJ2-7	CASSGTGVYYEQYF
TRBV6-6	TRBJ1-1	CASTPFSSGSEAFF
TRBV18	TRBJ2-7	CASSPLRVTYEQYF
TRBV6-6	TRBJ2-7	CASSIGTGGDEQYF
TRBV29-1	TRBJ2-2	CSVEGTDNTGELFF
TRBV5-1	TRBJ2-7	CASSWDGSYEQYF
TRBV19	TRBJ2-5	CASSFGVQETQYF
TRBV6-1	TRBJ2-5	CASSGGGVETQYF
TRBV6-1	TRBJ1-1	CASKGQGALNTEAFF
TRBV28	TRBJ2-1	CASGYNEQFF
TRBV4-1	TRBJ1-3	CASSPTGPSGNTIYF
TRBV4-1	TRBJ2-7	CASSQVAGGLPYEQYF